This T cell receptor (beta chain) was found in a study of T-cell reconstitution after alpha-beta-depleted transplantation in children. Preparation of the TCRbeta library was carried out with unique molecular identifiers. In TCRdb, the PCR reads were re-called with MiXCR into one record per CDR3 protein. The sample yields hundreds of thousands of distinct CDR3 sequences, about 16% seen once. The length of the CDR3 is 15 residues. The junction had 6 bases not matched to a gene; V was cut back by 5 bases and J by 10 bases. A note on this clonotype: The antigen remains unidentified.

Whole-study findings and limits: As was reported, about two months after transplant, alpha-beta T cells came from several hundred expanded graft clones. It was newly produced T cells that mostly accounted for T-cell counts and diversity one year after transplant.

The receptor comes from a male patient younger than 18 who had a stem cell transplant for acute lymphoblastic leukemia, so the T cells may come from the graft donor. The chain employs TRBV12-3 or TRBV12-4 and TRBJ2-1; 15 bases map to TRBD2. This material consisted of PBMCs, mostly from graft donor cells, taken 360 days after TCRalphabeta/CD19-depleted stem cell transplant. The CDR3 region is CASSRTSGRAGEQFF. CDR3 in DNA: TGTGCCAGCAGTCGGACTAGCGGGAGGGCCGGGGAGCAGTTCTTC.